Listed below are T cell receptor beta chains from one sample, sequenced in a study of CD8 T cells in Susac syndrome. TCRdb re-called the immunoSEQ multiplex PCR reads with MiXCR, one entry per CDR3 protein. The data hold 150,000 to 200,000 distinct CDR3 sequences, with roughly 95% observed a single time. The sequencing input was CD4+ T cells from PBMCs. These receptors originate from a human donor with Susac syndrome. Both conserved end residues are part of each CDR3. The order of the fields is clone size, D gene, J gene, V gene, CDR3 DNA, CDR3 protein. The D gene is left open where the match is weak. Clone sizes are given selectively: once, few, many, or a class where the clone is expanded.

clone_size: once
d_call: NA
j_call: TRBJ2-3
v_call: TRBV7-3
cdr3_nt: TGTGCCAGCAGCTTAAGAGGCGGGATCGGCACAGATACGCAGTATTTT
cdr3_aa: CASSLRGGIGTDTQYF

clone_size: NA
d_call: NA
j_call: TRBJ2-3
v_call: TRBV21-1
cdr3_nt: TGTGCCAGCACTCCCGGGACTAGCGGGGATACAGATACGCAGTATTTT
cdr3_aa: CASTPGTSGDTDTQYF

clone_size: NA
d_call: TRBD1
j_call: TRBJ2-3
v_call: TRBV29-1
cdr3_nt: TGCAGCGGTGACAGGGGAAGCGGAACAGATACGCAGTATTTT
cdr3_aa: CSGDRGSGTDTQYF

clone_size: NA
d_call: NA
j_call: TRBJ2-7
v_call: TRBV11-1
cdr3_nt: TGTGCCAGCAGCTTGGCCGGGAACTTATACGAGCAGTACTTC
cdr3_aa: CASSLAGNLYEQYF

clone_size: NA
d_call: NA
j_call: TRBJ2-2
v_call: TRBV20-1
cdr3_nt: TGCAGTGCTAGAGAGTTGGACCGAGACACCGGGGAGCTGTTTTTT
cdr3_aa: CSARELDRDTGELFF

clone_size: NA
d_call: TRBD1
j_call: TRBJ2-6
v_call: TRBV29-1
cdr3_nt: TGCAGCGTTCAACCTAGAGGGGACAGGTACTCTGGGGCCAACGTCCTGACTTTC
cdr3_aa: CSVQPRGDRYSGANVLTF

clone_size: NA
d_call: TRBD1
j_call: TRBJ2-5
v_call: TRBV30
cdr3_nt: TGTGCCTGGAGTTCAGACAGGGGTCAAGAGACCCAGTACTTC
cdr3_aa: CAWSSDRGQETQYF

clone_size: NA
d_call: TRBD1
j_call: TRBJ1-1
v_call: TRBV5-6
cdr3_nt: TGTGCCAGCAGCTTGCAGGGGGCTGGGACTGAAGCTTTCTTT
cdr3_aa: CASSLQGAGTEAFF

clone_size: once
d_call: NA
j_call: TRBJ2-2
v_call: TRBV3-1
cdr3_nt: TGTGCCAGCAGCCACGATTTGAACACCGGGGAGCTGTTTTTT
cdr3_aa: CASSHDLNTGELFF

clone_size: NA
d_call: TRBD1
j_call: TRBJ2-2
v_call: TRBV12-3/TRBV12-4
cdr3_nt: TGTGCCAGCAGAAAACAGGGGTTAACCGGGGAGCTGTTTTTT
cdr3_aa: CASRKQGLTGELFF

clone_size: NA
d_call: TRBD1
j_call: TRBJ1-4
v_call: TRBV25-1
cdr3_nt: TGTGCCAGCAGTGGGGACAGGAGGACTAATGAAAAACTGTTTTTT
cdr3_aa: CASSGDRRTNEKLFF

clone_size: NA
d_call: TRBD2
j_call: TRBJ2-7
v_call: TRBV18
cdr3_nt: TGTGCCAGCTCATCCGGGACTAGCGTCGAGCAGTACTTC
cdr3_aa: CASSSGTSVEQYF

clone_size: NA
d_call: NA
j_call: TRBJ2-1
v_call: TRBV30
cdr3_nt: TGTGCCTGGGGGGGTGATTGGCGGGGAAACAATGAGCAGTTCTTC
cdr3_aa: CAWGGDWRGNNEQFF

clone_size: NA
d_call: NA
j_call: TRBJ1-2
v_call: TRBV24-1
cdr3_nt: TGTGCCACCAGTGATGATGCCTATGGCTACACCTTC
cdr3_aa: CATSDDAYGYTF

clone_size: once
d_call: NA
j_call: TRBJ2-2
v_call: TRBV30
cdr3_nt: TGTGCCTGGAAAGACTATCGAACAAGGGGGGAGCTGTTTTTT
cdr3_aa: CAWKDYRTRGELFF

clone_size: NA
d_call: TRBD2
j_call: TRBJ2-5
v_call: TRBV30
cdr3_nt: TGTGCCTGGAGGGGAGGGACTAGCGGGGAGACCCAGTACTTC
cdr3_aa: CAWRGGTSGETQYF

clone_size: NA
d_call: NA
j_call: TRBJ2-2
v_call: TRBV2
cdr3_nt: TGTGCCAGCAGCGGTAGACAGGCGAACACCGGGGAGCTGTTTTTT
cdr3_aa: CASSGRQANTGELFF

clone_size: NA
d_call: TRBD1
j_call: TRBJ2-7
v_call: TRBV6-1
cdr3_nt: TGTGCCAGCCGGGACAGGGATCCCTACGAGCAGTACTTC
cdr3_aa: CASRDRDPYEQYF

clone_size: NA
d_call: TRBD1
j_call: TRBJ1-1
v_call: TRBV20-1
cdr3_nt: TGCAGTGCTAGTCTTCAGGGGGGGGCGGTAAAGGATGAAGCTTTCTTT
cdr3_aa: CSASLQGGAVKDEAFF

clone_size: NA
d_call: NA
j_call: TRBJ1-2
v_call: TRBV4-1
cdr3_nt: TGCGCCAGCAGCCAAGAGGAGGGTAACTATGGCTACACCTTC
cdr3_aa: CASSQEEGNYGYTF

clone_size: NA
d_call: NA
j_call: TRBJ2-1
v_call: TRBV19
cdr3_nt: TGTGCCAGTAGTTGGGCAGGGAAGATTTACAATGAGCAGTTCTTC
cdr3_aa: CASSWAGKIYNEQFF

clone_size: NA
d_call: NA
j_call: TRBJ1-1
v_call: TRBV19
cdr3_nt: TGTGCCAGTAGTATAGCCCATGAAGCTTTCTTT
cdr3_aa: CASSIAHEAFF

clone_size: NA
d_call: TRBD1
j_call: TRBJ2-7
v_call: TRBV18
cdr3_nt: TGTGCCAGCTCTCCCGGCAGGGGGCTGGTCGAGCAGTACTTC
cdr3_aa: CASSPGRGLVEQYF

clone_size: NA
d_call: NA
j_call: TRBJ1-6
v_call: TRBV6-5
cdr3_nt: TGTGCCAGCAGACCAACAGGAGCACCTAATTCACCCCTCCACTTT
cdr3_aa: CASRPTGAPNSPLHF

clone_size: NA
d_call: TRBD1
j_call: TRBJ1-5
v_call: TRBV12-3/TRBV12-4
cdr3_nt: TGTGCCAGCAGCACAACAGGGGGCTGGCAGCCCCAGCATTTT
cdr3_aa: CASSTTGGWQPQHF

clone_size: NA
d_call: TRBD2
j_call: TRBJ2-5
v_call: TRBV20-1
cdr3_nt: TGCAGCCATAGACGACCGGGACTAGCGGGGGGTAGAGAGACCCAGTACTTC
cdr3_aa: CSHRRPGLAGGRETQYF

clone_size: NA
d_call: TRBD1
j_call: TRBJ1-6
v_call: TRBV20-1
cdr3_nt: TGCAGTGCCCCCTCGGGACAGGGAACCTATAATTCACCCCTCCACTTT
cdr3_aa: CSAPSGQGTYNSPLHF

clone_size: NA
d_call: NA
j_call: TRBJ2-1
v_call: TRBV5-1
cdr3_nt: TGCGCCAGCAGCCGACCTGGGGATGAGCAGTTCTTC
cdr3_aa: CASSRPGDEQFF

clone_size: NA
d_call: TRBD1
j_call: TRBJ2-2
v_call: TRBV20-1
cdr3_nt: TGCAGTGCACCTAGACAGGGGAACACCGGGGAGCTGTTTTTT
cdr3_aa: CSAPRQGNTGELFF

clone_size: NA
d_call: TRBD1
j_call: TRBJ2-3
v_call: TRBV20-1
cdr3_nt: TGCAGTGCTAGCTCCCGACAGGGGATTCGGGATACGCAGTATTTT
cdr3_aa: CSASSRQGIRDTQYF

clone_size: NA
d_call: NA
j_call: TRBJ2-7
v_call: TRBV6-2/TRBV6-3
cdr3_nt: TGTGCCATTTCGGGACACCTCTACGAGCAGTACTTC
cdr3_aa: CAISGHLYEQYF

clone_size: NA
d_call: NA
j_call: TRBJ1-1
v_call: TRBV5-1
cdr3_nt: TGCGCCAGCAGCCACCTGGCAGAGGTGCGGAACACTGAAGCTTTCTTT
cdr3_aa: CASSHLAEVRNTEAFF

clone_size: NA
d_call: NA
j_call: TRBJ2-7
v_call: TRBV30
cdr3_nt: TGTGCCTGGAGTCGCAGGAAATCCTACGAGCAGTACTTC
cdr3_aa: CAWSRRKSYEQYF

clone_size: NA
d_call: TRBD1
j_call: TRBJ2-6
v_call: TRBV4-3
cdr3_nt: TGCGCCAGCAGCCGAGGACAGGGAGACTCTGGGGCCAACGTCCTGACTTTC
cdr3_aa: CASSRGQGDSGANVLTF

clone_size: NA
d_call: NA
j_call: TRBJ2-3
v_call: TRBV20-1
cdr3_nt: TGCAGTGCGGGGATGGTAGGCACAGATACGCAGTATTTT
cdr3_aa: CSAGMVGTDTQYF

clone_size: NA
d_call: TRBD2
j_call: TRBJ2-5
v_call: TRBV27
cdr3_nt: TGTGCCAGCAGTTGGGGGACTAGCCGGATCATGCACGAGACCCAGTACTTC
cdr3_aa: CASSWGTSRIMHETQYF

clone_size: once
d_call: NA
j_call: TRBJ2-2
v_call: TRBV7-2
cdr3_nt: TGTGCCAGCAGTCTGGACAGACGAACCACCGGGGAGCTGTTTTTT
cdr3_aa: CASSLDRRTTGELFF

clone_size: NA
d_call: TRBD1
j_call: TRBJ2-1
v_call: TRBV9
cdr3_nt: TGTGCCAGCAGCGTAGGGCCGGGACAGAGCACCAATGAGCAGTTCTTC
cdr3_aa: CASSVGPGQSTNEQFF

clone_size: NA
d_call: TRBD2
j_call: TRBJ2-7
v_call: TRBV12-3/TRBV12-4
cdr3_nt: TGTGCCAGCAGTCCCCCCCTCGGGGGTGAAGCGGGGGAGCAGTACTTC
cdr3_aa: CASSPPLGGEAGEQYF

clone_size: once
d_call: TRBD1
j_call: TRBJ2-3
v_call: TRBV9
cdr3_nt: TGTGCCAGCAGCCCACAGGGGTTCGTGGGGACAGATACGCAGTATTTT
cdr3_aa: CASSPQGFVGTDTQYF

clone_size: once
d_call: NA
j_call: TRBJ2-3
v_call: TRBV18
cdr3_nt: TGTGCCAGCTCACCAGAGGTCACAGATACGCAGTATTTT
cdr3_aa: CASSPEVTDTQYF

clone_size: NA
d_call: TRBD2
j_call: TRBJ2-1
v_call: TRBV30
cdr3_nt: TGTGCCTGGAGTGTTGGGGGGGGGTACAATGAGCAGTTCTTC
cdr3_aa: CAWSVGGGYNEQFF

clone_size: NA
d_call: NA
j_call: TRBJ2-3
v_call: TRBV29-1
cdr3_nt: TGCAGCGTTGACGGCCGTAGCGGAGATACGCAGTATTTT
cdr3_aa: CSVDGRSGDTQYF

clone_size: NA
d_call: NA
j_call: TRBJ2-7
v_call: TRBV18
cdr3_nt: TGTGCCACCAACGTTGGGGGGGGCCTTTACGAGCAGTACTTC
cdr3_aa: CATNVGGGLYEQYF

clone_size: NA
d_call: NA
j_call: TRBJ2-1
v_call: TRBV7-2
cdr3_nt: TGTGCCAGCAGCTTAGATGGGGCTAGCCCCTACAATGAGCAGTTCTTC
cdr3_aa: CASSLDGASPYNEQFF